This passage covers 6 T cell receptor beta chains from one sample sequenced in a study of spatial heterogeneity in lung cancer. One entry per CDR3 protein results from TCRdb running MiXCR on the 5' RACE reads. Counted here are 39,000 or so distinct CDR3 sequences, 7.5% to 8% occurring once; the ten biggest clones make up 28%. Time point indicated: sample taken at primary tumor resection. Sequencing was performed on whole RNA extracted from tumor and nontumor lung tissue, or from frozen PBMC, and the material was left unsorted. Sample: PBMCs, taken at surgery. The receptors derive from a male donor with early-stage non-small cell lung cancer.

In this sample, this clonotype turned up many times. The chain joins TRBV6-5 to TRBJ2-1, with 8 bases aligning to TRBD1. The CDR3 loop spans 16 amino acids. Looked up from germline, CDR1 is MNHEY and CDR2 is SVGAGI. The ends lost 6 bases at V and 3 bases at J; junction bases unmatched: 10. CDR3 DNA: TGTGCCAGCAGGGGGGGTGCGACAGGGGTCTACAATGAGCAGTTCTTC. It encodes CASRGGATGVYNEQFF.

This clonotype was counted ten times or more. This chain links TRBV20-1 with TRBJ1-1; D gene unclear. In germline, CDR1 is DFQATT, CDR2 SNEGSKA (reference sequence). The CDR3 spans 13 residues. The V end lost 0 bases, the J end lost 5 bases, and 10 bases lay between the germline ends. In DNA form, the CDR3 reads TGCAGTGCTAGAGAAGTGATGGGGACTGAAGCTTTCTTT. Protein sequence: CSAREVMGTEAFF.

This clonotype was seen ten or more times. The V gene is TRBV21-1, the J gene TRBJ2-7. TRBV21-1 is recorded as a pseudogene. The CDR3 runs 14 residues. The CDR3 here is CASSGRNSSYEQYV. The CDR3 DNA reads TGTGCCAGCAGCGGGCGTAATAGCTCCTACGAGCAGTACGTC.

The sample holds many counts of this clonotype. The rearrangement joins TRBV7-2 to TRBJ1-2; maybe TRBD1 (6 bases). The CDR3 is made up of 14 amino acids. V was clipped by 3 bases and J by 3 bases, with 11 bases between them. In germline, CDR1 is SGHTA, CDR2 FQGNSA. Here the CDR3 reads CASSFQGPYYGYTF. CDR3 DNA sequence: TGTGCCAGCAGCTTCCAGGGGCCATACTATGGCTACACCTTC. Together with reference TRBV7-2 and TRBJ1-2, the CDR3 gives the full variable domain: GAGVSQSPSNKVTEKGKDVELRCDPISGHTALYWYRQSLGQGLEFLIYFQGNSAPDKSGLPSDRFSAERTGGSVSTLTIQRTQQEDSAVYLCASSFQGPYYGYTFGSGTRLTVV.

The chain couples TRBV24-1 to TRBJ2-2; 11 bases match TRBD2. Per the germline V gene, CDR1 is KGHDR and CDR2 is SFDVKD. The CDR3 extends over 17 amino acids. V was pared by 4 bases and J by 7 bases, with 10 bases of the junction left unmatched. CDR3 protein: CATSDPKLAGVVGELFF. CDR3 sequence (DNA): TGTGCCACCAGTGACCCGAAACTAGCGGGAGTGGTCGGGGAGCTGTTTTTT.

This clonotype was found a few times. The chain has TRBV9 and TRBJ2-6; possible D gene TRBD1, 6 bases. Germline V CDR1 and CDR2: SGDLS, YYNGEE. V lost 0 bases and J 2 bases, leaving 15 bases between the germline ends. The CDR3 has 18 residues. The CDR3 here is CASSVDGQFFTGANVLTF. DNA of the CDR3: TGTGCCAGCAGCGTAGATGGACAGTTTTTTACTGGGGCCAACGTCCTGACTTTC.